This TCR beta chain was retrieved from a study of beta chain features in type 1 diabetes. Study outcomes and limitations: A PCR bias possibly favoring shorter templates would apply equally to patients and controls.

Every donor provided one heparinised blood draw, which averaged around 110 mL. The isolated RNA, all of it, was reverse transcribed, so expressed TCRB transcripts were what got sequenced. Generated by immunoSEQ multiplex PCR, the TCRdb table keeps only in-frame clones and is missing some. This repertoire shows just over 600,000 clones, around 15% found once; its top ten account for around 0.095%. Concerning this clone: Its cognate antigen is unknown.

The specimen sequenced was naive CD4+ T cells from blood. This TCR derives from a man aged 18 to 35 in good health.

The CDR3 bases are TGCGCCAGCAGCCAAGATCGGCAGAACTATGGCTACACCTTC. As protein: CASSQDRQNYGYTF. The chain combines TRBV4-1 with TRBJ1-2; D remains unclear. V was pared by 0 bases and J by 2 bases, with 7 bases between. CDR3 size: 14 residues. Looked up from germline, CDR1 is MGHRA and CDR2 is YSYEKL.